What follows are 11 T cell receptor beta chains derived from one specimen sequenced in a study of blood T cell repertoires in COVID-19. Assay: immunoSEQ multiplex PCR; the TCRdb copy retains only in-frame clones and omits some. The table records 30,000 to 40,000 clones, over 70% of them present only once. Material for sequencing was peripheral blood. Every receptor here comes from a man in his sixties with active COVID-19.

The chain employs TRBV15 and TRBJ2-1, with 12 nucleotides matching TRBD2. The CDR3 runs to 15 residues. Germline V CDR1 and CDR2: LNHNV, YYDKDF (reference sequence). Trimming took 1 base from V and 8 from J; bases not matched to a gene: 3. The CDR3 DNA is TGTGCCACCAGCAGAGTGCTAGCGGGAGGGCATGAGCAGTTCTTC. Its protein product is CATSRVLAGGHEQFF.

This chain joins TRBV4-1 and TRBJ2-3; 10 bases line up with TRBD2. Germline V gives CDR1 MGHRA, CDR2 YSYEKL. The CDR3 extends over 16 amino acids. The V segment lost 4 bases and the J segment 0 bases; nucleotides outside the gene matches: 4. The DNA for the CDR3 is TGCGCCAGCAGCCTTGGACTAGCGGATAGCACAGATACGCAGTATTTT. Translating gives CASSLGLADSTDTQYF.

The genes are TRBV3-1 (or the pseudogene TRBV3-2) and TRBJ1-6; 7 bases fit TRBD1. This CDR3 region has 15 residues. V lost 6 bases and J lost 9; bases outside the gene matches: 11. Germline CDR1 is LGHDT and CDR2 is YNNKEL (reference sequence). CDR3 loop: CASSPYTGAGSPLHF. DNA of the CDR3: TGTGCCAGCAGTCCCTACACAGGGGCCGGTTCACCCCTCCACTTT.

The chain has TRBV5-6 and TRBJ2-1, with 7 bases fitting TRBD2. The length of the CDR3 is 15 residues. The germline V gene encodes CDR1 SGHDT and CDR2 YYEEEE. V lost 3 bases, J lost 5 bases, and 8 bases stayed unmatched. The CDR3 sequence: CASSYRWLADNEQFF. CDR3 DNA sequence: TGTGCCAGCAGCTACAGGTGGCTAGCGGACAATGAGCAGTTCTTC.

The chain couples TRBV2 to TRBJ1-3; D remains unclear. This CDR3 region has 11 residues. V shed 5 bases and J shed 8 bases, with 7 bases lying between them. Germline loops: CDR1 SNHLY, CDR2 FYNNEI. CDR3 amino acids: CASSLEDTIYF. CDR3 bases: TGTGCCAGCAGTCTGGAGGACACCATATATTTT.

This clone is a singleton in its sample. This sequence joins TRBV7-9 and TRBJ2-5, with 11 nucleotides matching TRBD2. J gave up 2 bases and V 2 bases, and 7 bases lay outside the gene matches. CDR1 is SEHNR and CDR2 is FQNEAQ in the germline V gene (reference sequence). This CDR3 has 17 residues. The CDR3 loop reads CASSLNVGTSGQETQYF. DNA for the CDR3: TGTGCCAGCAGCTTAAATGTGGGGACTAGCGGACAAGAGACCCAGTACTTC.

The rearrangement links TRBV5-1 to TRBJ2-7; 9 bases line up with TRBD1. CDR3 size: 14 residues. Trimming took 2 bases from V and 6 from J; bases not matched to a gene: 6. Per the germline V gene, CDR1 is SGHRS and CDR2 is YFSETQ. The CDR3 bases are TGCGCCAGCAGCTTTAAAACAGGGGGCGGCGAGCAGTACTTC. Translation gives CASSFKTGGGEQYF.

This sequence joins TRBV10-2 and TRBJ2-7, with 14 nucleotides matching TRBD2. CDR3 size: 14 residues. Germline CDR1 WSHSY, CDR2 SAAADI. The J segment lost 9 bases and the V segment lost 8 bases, leaving 9 bases of the junction unmatched. The CDR3 region has the DNA TGCGCCAGCCGACTAGCGGGGGGGGATGGGGTGCAGTACTTC. Translated, it gives CASRLAGGDGVQYF.

V and J are TRBV5-1 and TRBJ2-5; 11 bases align to TRBD2. Germline V gene data show CDR1 as SGHRS and CDR2 as YFSETQ. This CDR3 has 15 amino acids. With 4 bases clipped from V and 2 bases from J, the junction kept 4 bases outside the gene matches. For the CDR3, the DNA is TGCGCCAGCAGCCTGGGGACTAGCGGACAAGAGACCCAGTACTTC. Translated, it gives CASSLGTSGQETQYF.

The rearrangement uses TRBV5-1 and TRBJ2-3; TRBD2 matches 8 bases. CDR3 size: 16 residues. CDR1 is SGHRS, CDR2 YFSETQ, per germline. V lost 2 bases, J lost 0 bases, and 5 bases stayed unmatched. CDR3 sequence reads: CASSLLSGVSTDTQYF. In DNA, the CDR3 is TGCGCCAGCAGCTTACTTAGCGGGGTGAGCACAGATACGCAGTATTTT.

This chain links TRBV5-5 with TRBJ1-5, with 9 bases that match TRBD1. The CDR3 contains 16 residues. J gave up 6 bases and V 4 bases, and 11 bases lay outside the gene matches. Germline V gene lookup returns CDR1 SGHKS and CDR2 YYEKEE (reference sequence). The CDR3 DNA is TGTGCCAGCAGCGCGACCGGGACAGGGAATGGTCAGCCCCAGCATTTT. Translating gives CASSATGTGNGQPQHF.